One and the same sample provided the 13 T cell receptor beta chains below, sequenced in a study of cytomegalovirus exposure and HLA in healthy donors. The assay was immunoSEQ multiplex PCR, and TCRdb's table has in-frame clones only and misses some. The sample has 230,000 or so clones, around 88% seen once. The specimen sequenced was PBMCs. These receptors originate from a woman in her late teens or twenties in good health and CMV-seronegative.

V gene TRBV14 combines with J gene TRBJ2-7; 12 bases fit TRBD2. Germline V lookup: CDR1 SGHDN, CDR2 FVKESK. The CDR3 has 13 amino acids. Germline trimming cut 6 bases from V and 3 bases from J; bases unmatched to any gene: 0. The CDR3 region is CASRLAGGYEQYF. The CDR3 DNA reads as TGTGCCAGCAGACTAGCGGGGGGCTACGAGCAGTACTTC.

The chain uses TRBV2 and TRBJ2-1; TRBD2 aligns across 9 bases. The CDR3 has 15 residues. Germline trimming cut 5 bases from V and 7 bases from J; bases unmatched to any gene: 9. The germline V gene has CDR1 SNHLY and CDR2 FYNNEI. The CDR3 sequence: CASSLGAGGGNEQFF. DNA of the CDR3: TGTGCCAGCAGTCTCGGGGCGGGAGGGGGAAATGAGCAGTTCTTC.

This chain uses TRBV5-1 with TRBJ2-1; D gene uncertain. The germline V gene has CDR1 SGHRS and CDR2 YFSETQ. The CDR3 sequence is 12 residues long. V lost 0 bases, J lost 4 bases, and 2 bases lay in between. CDR3 nucleotides: TGCGCCAGCAGCTTGGCGTACAATGAGCAGTTCTTC. Protein product: CASSLAYNEQFF.

This clone was found once. The V and J genes are TRBV28 and TRBJ2-7; 9 bases line up with TRBD1. Trimming cost V 5 bases and J 3 bases; bases outside gene matches: 11. CDR3 length equals 16 residues. The germline gives CDR1 MDHEN, CDR2 SYDVKM. For the CDR3, the DNA is TGTGCCAGCAGTGGGAACAGGGGGCGGAGGAGCTACGAGCAGTACTTC. Amino acid sequence: CASSGNRGRRSYEQYF.

The chain joins TRBV5-4 to TRBJ2-5; 9 nucleotides line up with TRBD1. The J segment lost 3 bases and the V segment lost 6 bases, leaving 9 bases of the junction unmatched. The V gene's germline CDR1 is SGHNT and CDR2 YYREEE (reference sequence). This CDR3 has 15 residues. The CDR3: CASKGPRTGEETQYF. CDR3 DNA: TGTGCCAGCAAAGGTCCCCGGACAGGGGAAGAGACCCAGTACTTC.

The chain employs TRBV27 and TRBJ1-3, with D tentatively TRBD1 (5 bases). Per the germline V gene, CDR1 is MNHEY and CDR2 is SMNVEV (reference sequence). The V end lost 3 bases, the J end lost 3 bases, and 6 bases lay between the germline ends. This CDR3 comprises 13 residues. CDR3 region: CASSFRDGNTIYF. In DNA, the CDR3 is TGTGCCAGCAGTTTCAGGGATGGAAACACCATATATTTT.

CDR3 region: CASSDLSGTGREQYF. CDR3 sequence (DNA): TGTGCCAGCAGTGATCTCTCCGGGACAGGGCGTGAGCAGTACTTC. This sequence joins TRBV27 and TRBJ2-7; 9 bases line up with TRBD1. Germline CDR1 is MNHEY and CDR2 is SMNVEV (reference sequence). The CDR3 covers 15 residues. With 5 bases clipped from V and 7 bases from J, the junction kept 12 bases outside the gene matches.

The CDR3 here is CASRDRQANTEAFF. CDR3 DNA: TGTGCCAGCAGGGACAGACAGGCGAACACTGAAGCTTTCTTT. The chain combines TRBV2 with TRBJ1-1; D is perhaps TRBD1 (6 bases). The CDR3 spans 14 residues. V gave up 6 bases and J gave up 1 base, with 12 bases separating them. CDR1 SNHLY and CDR2 FYNNEI come from the germline V gene.

This sequence joins TRBV11-2 and TRBJ2-1; weak D call: TRBD2 (6 bases). The CDR3 consists of 15 residues. In germline, CDR1 is SGHAT, CDR2 FQNNGV. Trimming removed 2 bases from V and 2 bases from J, with 10 bases in between. In nucleotides, the CDR3 is TGTGCCAGCAGCTTATTACGGGAGACCTACAATGAGCAGTTCTTC. Protein: CASSLLRETYNEQFF.

This chain joins TRBV7-8 and TRBJ2-7, with TRBD1 matching 10 bases. J gave up 2 bases and V 4 bases, and 2 bases lay outside the gene matches. The CDR3 length is 14 residues. Germline V gene data show CDR1 as SGHVS and CDR2 as FQNEAQ. Written as DNA, the CDR3 is TGTGCCAGCAGCTGGGGACAGGGGCCCTACGAGCAGTACTTC. As protein: CASSWGQGPYEQYF.

The chain uses TRBV28 and TRBJ2-7; 7 positions match TRBD2. The V gene end was trimmed by 6 bases and the J gene end by 5 bases; junction bases not matched to a gene: 16. The CDR3 has 16 amino acids. CDR1 is MDHEN and CDR2 is SYDVKM in the germline V gene. The DNA of the CDR3 is TGTGCCAGCAGCCGACTAGCCCAGCGGGGCGTTAACGAGCAGTACTTC. Amino acids: CASSRLAQRGVNEQYF.

V and J are TRBV4-1 and TRBJ1-4, with D maybe TRBD1 (5 bases). This CDR3 comprises 15 residues. The germline V gene encodes CDR1 MGHRA and CDR2 YSYEKL. V was trimmed by 3 bases and J by 4 bases, leaving 12 bases between them. CDR3 protein: CASSQVYGGNEKLFF. In nucleotides, the CDR3 is TGCGCCAGCAGCCAGGTTTACGGGGGTAATGAAAAACTGTTTTTT.

This sequence joins TRBV28 and TRBJ1-2, with 10 bases identical to TRBD1. Trimming took 6 bases from V and 8 from J; bases not matched to a gene: 18. Germline CDR1 and CDR2: MDHEN and SYDVKM. The CDR3 loop spans 17 amino acids. The CDR3 is CASSSHLTGQGSGGYTF. In DNA form, the CDR3 reads TGTGCCAGCAGCTCCCACCTAACGGGACAGGGGAGCGGAGGCTACACCTTC.